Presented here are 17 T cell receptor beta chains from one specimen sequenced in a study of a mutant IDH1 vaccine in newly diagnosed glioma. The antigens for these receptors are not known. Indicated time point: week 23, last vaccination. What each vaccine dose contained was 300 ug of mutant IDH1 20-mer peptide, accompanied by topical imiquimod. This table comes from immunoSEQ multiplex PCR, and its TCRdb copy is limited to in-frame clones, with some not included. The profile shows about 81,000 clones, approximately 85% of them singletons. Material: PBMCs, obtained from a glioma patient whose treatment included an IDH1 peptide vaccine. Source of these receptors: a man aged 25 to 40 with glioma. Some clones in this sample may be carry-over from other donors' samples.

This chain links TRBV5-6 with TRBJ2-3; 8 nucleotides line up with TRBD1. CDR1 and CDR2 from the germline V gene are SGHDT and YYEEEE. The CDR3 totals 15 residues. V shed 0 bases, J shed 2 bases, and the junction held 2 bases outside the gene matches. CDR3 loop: CASSLGQGSTDTQYF. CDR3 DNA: TGTGCCAGCAGCTTGGGACAGGGGTCCACAGATACGCAGTATTTT.

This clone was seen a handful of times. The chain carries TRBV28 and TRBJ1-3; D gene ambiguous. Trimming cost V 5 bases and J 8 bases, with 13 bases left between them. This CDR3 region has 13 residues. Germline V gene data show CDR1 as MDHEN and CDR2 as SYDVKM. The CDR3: CASSPLLLDTIYF. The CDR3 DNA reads TGTGCCAGCAGTCCCCTGCTTCTGGACACCATATATTTT.

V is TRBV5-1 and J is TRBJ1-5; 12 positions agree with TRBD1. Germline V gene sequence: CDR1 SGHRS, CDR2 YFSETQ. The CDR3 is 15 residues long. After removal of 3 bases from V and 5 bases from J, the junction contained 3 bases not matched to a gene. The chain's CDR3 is CASSSGQGADQPQHF. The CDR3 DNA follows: TGCGCCAGCAGCTCGGGACAGGGGGCGGATCAGCCCCAGCATTTT. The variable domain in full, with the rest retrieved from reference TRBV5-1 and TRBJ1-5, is KAGVTQTPRYLIKTRGQQVTLSCSPISGHRSVSWYQQTPGQGLQFLFEYFSETQRNKGNFPGRFSGRQFSNSRSEMNVSTLELGDSALYLCASSSGQGADQPQHFGDGTRLSIL.

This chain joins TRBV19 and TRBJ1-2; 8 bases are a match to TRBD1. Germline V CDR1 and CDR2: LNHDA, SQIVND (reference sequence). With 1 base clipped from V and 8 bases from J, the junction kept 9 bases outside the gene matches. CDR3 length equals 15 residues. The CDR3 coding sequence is TGTGCCAGTAGTATAGCGGCTGACAGGGGATCCGGCTACACCTTC. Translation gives CASSIAADRGSGYTF.

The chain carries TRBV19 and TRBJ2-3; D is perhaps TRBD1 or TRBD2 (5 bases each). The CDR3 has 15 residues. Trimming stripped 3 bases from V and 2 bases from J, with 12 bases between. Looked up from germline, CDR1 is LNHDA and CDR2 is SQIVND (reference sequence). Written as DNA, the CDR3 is TGTGCCAGTAGTATCTCGGGGCTCCCCACAGATACGCAGTATTTT. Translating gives CASSISGLPTDTQYF.

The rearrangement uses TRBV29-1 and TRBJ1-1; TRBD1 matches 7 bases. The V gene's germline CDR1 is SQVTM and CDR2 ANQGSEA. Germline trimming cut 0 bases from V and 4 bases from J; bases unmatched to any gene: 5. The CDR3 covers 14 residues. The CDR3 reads CSVEEEGAFTEAFF. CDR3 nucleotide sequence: TGCAGCGTTGAAGAGGAGGGGGCCTTCACTGAAGCTTTCTTT.

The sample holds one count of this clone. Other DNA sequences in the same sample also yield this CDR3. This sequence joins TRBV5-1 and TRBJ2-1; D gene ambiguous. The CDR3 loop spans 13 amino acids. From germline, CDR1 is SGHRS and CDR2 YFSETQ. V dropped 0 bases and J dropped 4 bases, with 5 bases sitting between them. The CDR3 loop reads CASSLEAYNEQFF. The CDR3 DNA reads TGCGCCAGCAGCTTGGAGGCTTACAATGAGCAGTTCTTC.

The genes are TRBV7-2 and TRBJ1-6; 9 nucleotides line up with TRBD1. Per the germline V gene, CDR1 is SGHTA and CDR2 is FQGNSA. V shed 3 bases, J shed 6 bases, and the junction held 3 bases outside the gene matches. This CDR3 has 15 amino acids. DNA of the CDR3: TGTGCCAGCAGCTTGAACAGGGGGCTTAATTCACCCCTCCACTTT. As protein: CASSLNRGLNSPLHF.

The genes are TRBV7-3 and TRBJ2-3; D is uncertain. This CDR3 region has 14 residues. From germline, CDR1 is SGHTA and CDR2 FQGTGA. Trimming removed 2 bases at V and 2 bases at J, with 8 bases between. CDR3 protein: CASSLSRITDTQYF. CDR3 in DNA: TGTGCCAGCAGCTTATCAAGGATCACAGATACGCAGTATTTT.

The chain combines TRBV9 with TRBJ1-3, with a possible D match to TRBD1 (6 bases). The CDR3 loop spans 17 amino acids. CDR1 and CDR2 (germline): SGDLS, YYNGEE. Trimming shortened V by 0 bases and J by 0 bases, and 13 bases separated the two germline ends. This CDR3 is CASSVEIRGTSGNTIYF. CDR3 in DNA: TGTGCCAGCAGCGTAGAAATAAGGGGGACCTCTGGAAACACCATATATTTT.

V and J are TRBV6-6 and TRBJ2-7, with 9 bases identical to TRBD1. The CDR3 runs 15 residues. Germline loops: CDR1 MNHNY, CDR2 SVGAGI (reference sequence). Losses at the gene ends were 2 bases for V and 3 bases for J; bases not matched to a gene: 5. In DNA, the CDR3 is TGTGCCAGCAGTTACGAGGGACAGGGCCTCTACGAGCAGTACTTC. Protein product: CASSYEGQGLYEQYF.

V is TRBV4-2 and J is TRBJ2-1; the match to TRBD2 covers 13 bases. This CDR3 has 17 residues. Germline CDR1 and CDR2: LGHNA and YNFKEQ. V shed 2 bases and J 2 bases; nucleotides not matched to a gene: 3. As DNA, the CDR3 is TGTGCCAGCAGCCAAACTAGCGGGGGGGCCACCTACAATGAGCAGTTCTTC. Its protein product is CASSQTSGGATYNEQFF.

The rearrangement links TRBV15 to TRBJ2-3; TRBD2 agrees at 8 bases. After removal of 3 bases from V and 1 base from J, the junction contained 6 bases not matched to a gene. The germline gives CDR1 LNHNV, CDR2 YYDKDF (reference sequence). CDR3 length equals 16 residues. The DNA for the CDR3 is TGTGCCACCAGCAGGAGAGCGGGGGTGGGCACAGATACGCAGTATTTT. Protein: CATSRRAGVGTDTQYF.

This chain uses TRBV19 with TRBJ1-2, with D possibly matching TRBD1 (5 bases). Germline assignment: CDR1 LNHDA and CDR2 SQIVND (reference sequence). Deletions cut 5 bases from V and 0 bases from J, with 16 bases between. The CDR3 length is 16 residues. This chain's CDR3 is CASSFVDTTSNYGYTF. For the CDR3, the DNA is TGTGCCAGTAGTTTCGTGGACACGACTTCTAACTATGGCTACACCTTC.

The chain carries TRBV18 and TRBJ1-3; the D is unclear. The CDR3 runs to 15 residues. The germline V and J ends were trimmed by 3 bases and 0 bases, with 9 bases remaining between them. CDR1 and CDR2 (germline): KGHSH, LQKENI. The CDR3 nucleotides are TGTGCCAGCTCACCCGCAATCCTCTCTGGAAACACCATATATTTT. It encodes CASSPAILSGNTIYF. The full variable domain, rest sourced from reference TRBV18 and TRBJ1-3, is NAGVMQNPRHLVRRRGQEARLRCSPMKGHSHVYWYRQLPEEGLKFMVYLQKENIIDESGMPKERFSAEFPKEGPSILRIQQVVRGDSAAYFCASSPAILSGNTIYFGEGSWLTVV.

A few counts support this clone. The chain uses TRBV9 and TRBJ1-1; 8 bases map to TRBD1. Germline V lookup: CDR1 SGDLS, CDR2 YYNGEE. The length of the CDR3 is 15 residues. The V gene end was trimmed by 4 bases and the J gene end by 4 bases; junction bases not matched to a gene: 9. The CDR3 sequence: CASSLRQGRATEAFF. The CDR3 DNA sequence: TGTGCCAGCAGCCTACGACAGGGGAGGGCCACTGAAGCTTTCTTT.

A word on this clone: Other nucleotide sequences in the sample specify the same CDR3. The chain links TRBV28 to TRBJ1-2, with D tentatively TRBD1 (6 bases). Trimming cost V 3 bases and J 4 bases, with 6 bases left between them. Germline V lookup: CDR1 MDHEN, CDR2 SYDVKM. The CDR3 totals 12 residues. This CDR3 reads CASSFRGYGYTF. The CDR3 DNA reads TGTGCCAGCAGTTTCAGGGGCTATGGCTACACCTTC.